This entry concerns a single T cell receptor beta chain. Its specificity is unknown. The CDR3 contains 18 residues. V shed 1 base and J shed 3 bases, with 19 bases lying between them. Germline V CDR1 and CDR2: SGHTA, FQGTGA. The data were taken from a study of shared clonotypes between healthy human individuals. Study overall: The study used three CD4 naive, three CD4 memory, two CD8 naive and one CD8 memory plate per donor. Study conclusions and caveats: Sequencing depth was a factor that was expected to affect clonotype sharing among donors. Against clonotypes common to all four donors, non-shared ones had lower generation probabilities. Researchers sampled only blood; tissue repertoires likely differ.

This table comes from immunoSEQ multiplex PCR, and its TCRdb copy is limited to in-frame clones, with some not included. The table includes under 2.5 million clones, around 92% detected once. The chain carries TRBV7-3 and TRBJ2-1, with D possibly matching TRBD1 (5 bases). This clonotype was sampled from a man aged 18-30 years in good health. Some clones in this sample may be carry-over from other donors' samples. The sequencing input was naive CD4+ T cells from PBMCs. Subset meaning: CD45RA+ positively selected. DNA of the CDR3: TGTGCCAGCAGCTTAATAGGACAAGGGGTGGGTTTCTACAATGAGCAGTTCTTC. Its translation: CASSLIGQGVGFYNEQFF. Looking up the rest from reference TRBV7-3 and TRBJ2-1 gives the full variable domain: GAGVSQTPSNKVTEKGKYVELRCDPISGHTALYWYRQSLGQGPEFLIYFQGTGAADDSGLPNDRFFAVRPEGSVSTLKIQRTERGDSAVYLCASSLIGQGVGFYNEQFFGPGTRLTVL.